This section outlines one T cell receptor beta chain sequence together with its context. The sample originates from a study of T cells expressing NK-cell markers. Looked up from germline, CDR1 is SGHRS and CDR2 is YFSETQ. This CDR3 contains 18 residues. Making the TCR beta cDNA relied on 5'RACE template switching with UMIs. Reprocessing the 5' RACE reads, TCRdb reports a single entry for every CDR3 protein and omits DNA. In all, the sample yields about 460,000 distinct CDR3 sequences. The chain has TRBV5-1 and TRBJ2-1; checking the TCRdb D call of TRBD2 is not possible without DNA. The sample taken for sequencing was blood T cells: a sorted CD56 or NKG2C T cell subset, CD4+ or CD8+ T cells, or bulk PBMC T cells (not recorded which). This receptor was taken from a woman aged 50 to 60 in good health. This chain's CDR3 is CASSLMSGTSGRVNEQFF.